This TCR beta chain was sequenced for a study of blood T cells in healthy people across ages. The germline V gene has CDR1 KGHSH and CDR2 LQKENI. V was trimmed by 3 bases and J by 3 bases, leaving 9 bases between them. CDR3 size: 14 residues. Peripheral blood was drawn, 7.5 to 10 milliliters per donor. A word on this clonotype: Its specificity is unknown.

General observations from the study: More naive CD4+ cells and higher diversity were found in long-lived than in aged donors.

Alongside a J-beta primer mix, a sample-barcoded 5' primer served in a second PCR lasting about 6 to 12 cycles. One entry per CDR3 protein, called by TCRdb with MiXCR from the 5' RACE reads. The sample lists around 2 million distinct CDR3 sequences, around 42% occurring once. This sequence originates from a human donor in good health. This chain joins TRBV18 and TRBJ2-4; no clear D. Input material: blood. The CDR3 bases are TGTGCCAGCTCACCCGCTGGAAGCAAAAACATTCAGTACTTC. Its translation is CASSPAGSKNIQYF.